This TCR beta chain is drawn from a study of blood T cells in healthy people across ages. A J-beta primer mix and a sample-barcoded 5' primer were used in a second PCR of about 6 to 12 cycles. From the 5' RACE reads, TCRdb called clonotypes with MiXCR, one entry per CDR3 protein. The sample lists some 550,000 distinct CDR3 sequences; around half were seen once. The CDR3 covers 15 residues. Germline-derived CDR1 and CDR2 are ENHRY and SYGVKD. Trimming at V came to 4 bases and at J to 1 base, leaving 7 bases not matched to a gene. The clonotype was recovered from an elderly man in good health. The chain combines TRBV10-3 with TRBJ2-7; 7 positions match TRBD1. The sample taken for sequencing was blood. CDR3 coding DNA: TGTGCCATCAGTGGAGACAGGGTCTTGTCCTACGAGCAGTACTTC. Its translation: CAISGDRVLSYEQYF.